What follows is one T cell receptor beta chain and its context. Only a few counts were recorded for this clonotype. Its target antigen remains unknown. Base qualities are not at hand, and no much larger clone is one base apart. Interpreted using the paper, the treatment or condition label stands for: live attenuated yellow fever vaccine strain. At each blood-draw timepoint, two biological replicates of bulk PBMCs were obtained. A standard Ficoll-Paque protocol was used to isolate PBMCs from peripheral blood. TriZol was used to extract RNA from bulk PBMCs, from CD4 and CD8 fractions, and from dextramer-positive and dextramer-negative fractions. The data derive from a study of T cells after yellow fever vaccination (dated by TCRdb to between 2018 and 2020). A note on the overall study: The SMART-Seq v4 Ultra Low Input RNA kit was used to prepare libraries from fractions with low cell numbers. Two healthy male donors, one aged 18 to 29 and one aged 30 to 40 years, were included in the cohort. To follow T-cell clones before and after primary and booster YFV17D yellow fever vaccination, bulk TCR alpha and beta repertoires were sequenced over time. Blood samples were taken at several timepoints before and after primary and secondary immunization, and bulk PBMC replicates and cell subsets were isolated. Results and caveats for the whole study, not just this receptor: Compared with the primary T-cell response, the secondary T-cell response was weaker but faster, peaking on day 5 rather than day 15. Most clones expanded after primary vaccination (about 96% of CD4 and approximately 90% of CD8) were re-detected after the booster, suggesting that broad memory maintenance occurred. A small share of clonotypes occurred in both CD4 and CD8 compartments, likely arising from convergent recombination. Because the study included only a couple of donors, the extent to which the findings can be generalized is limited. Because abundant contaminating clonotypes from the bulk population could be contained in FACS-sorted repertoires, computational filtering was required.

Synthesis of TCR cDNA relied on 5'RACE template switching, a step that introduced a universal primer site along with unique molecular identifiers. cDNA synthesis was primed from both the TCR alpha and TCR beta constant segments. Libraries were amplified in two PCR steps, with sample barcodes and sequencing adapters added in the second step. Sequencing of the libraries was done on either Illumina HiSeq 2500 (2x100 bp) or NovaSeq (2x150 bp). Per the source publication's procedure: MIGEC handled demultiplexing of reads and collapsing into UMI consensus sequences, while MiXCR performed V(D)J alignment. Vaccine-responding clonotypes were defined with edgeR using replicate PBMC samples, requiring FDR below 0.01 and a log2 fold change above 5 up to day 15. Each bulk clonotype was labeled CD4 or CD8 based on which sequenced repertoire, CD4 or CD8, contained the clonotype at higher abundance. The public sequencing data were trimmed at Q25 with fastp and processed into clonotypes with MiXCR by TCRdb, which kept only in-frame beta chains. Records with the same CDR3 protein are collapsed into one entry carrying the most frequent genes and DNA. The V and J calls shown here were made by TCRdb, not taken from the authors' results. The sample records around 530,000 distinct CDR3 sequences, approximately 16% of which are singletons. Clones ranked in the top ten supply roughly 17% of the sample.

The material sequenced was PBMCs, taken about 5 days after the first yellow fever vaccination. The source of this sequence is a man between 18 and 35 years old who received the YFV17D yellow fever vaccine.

The DNA is TGTGCCAGCAGCCAACGACAGGATTACTATGGCTACACCTTC. Translated, this gives CASSQRQDYYGYTF. The chain couples TRBV5-5 to TRBJ1-2; the D segment could be TRBD1, given 6 matching bases. The CDR3, from cysteine to phenylalanine, totals 14 residues. This entry keeps only the CDR3 DNA: 42 bases, framed from base 1. Via the germline V gene (reference sequence), CDR1 is SGHKS and CDR2 YYEKEE. V gives up 4 bases and J gives up 3 bases, and the segment between their germline ends measures 13 bases.